Following are 12 T cell receptor beta chains from one sample sequenced in a study of patients and donors after allogeneic stem cell transplantation. TCRdb re-called the RT-PCR reads through MiXCR, storing one row per CDR3 protein. Of 2,500 to 3,000 distinct CDR3 sequences listed, around 8.2% are singletons. Sequences were obtained from blood, either unsorted or a sorted T cell fraction (not recorded which). These receptors came from a human donor who was either an allogeneic HSCT recipient or a stem cell or donor lymphocyte infusion donor (not recorded which). It is not recorded whose cells these are; they may come from a transplant donor.

By share, this clonotype ranks as medium-sized. CDR3 in amino acids: CAISENGGYTEAFF. The CDR3 DNA follows: TGTGCCATCAGTGAAAATGGGGGTTACACTGAAGCTTTCTTT. The rearrangement uses TRBV10-3 and TRBJ1-1, with TRBD1 as a possible D gene (5 bases). The germline CDR1 and CDR2 sequences are ENHRY and SYGVKD. V shed 3 bases and J shed 3 bases, with 11 bases lying between them. The CDR3 is made up of 14 amino acids.

In this sample, this clonotype turned up a few times. The chain couples TRBV7-6 to TRBJ2-5; D might be TRBD2 (6 bases). The CDR3 loop spans 12 amino acids. Trimming took off 5 bases at V and 9 bases at J, with 13 bases between the two ends. Germline CDR1 and CDR2: SGHVS and FNYEAQ. CDR3 in amino acids: CASSHFAGPQYF. The DNA for the CDR3 is TGTGCCAGCAGCCACTTCGCGGGGCCCCAGTACTTC.

This chain uses TRBV6-2 or TRBV6-3 with TRBJ1-1; no definite D call. V was trimmed by 5 bases and J by 0 bases, leaving 7 bases between them. The CDR3 spans 13 residues. Germline CDR1 and CDR2: MNHEY and SVGEGT. CDR3 bases: TGTGCCAGCAGTCCCAGGATGAACACTGAAGCTTTCTTT. This translates into CASSPRMNTEAFF.

By proportion, this clonotype is large (0.1 to 1%). The chain joins TRBV27 to TRBJ2-7; 7 nucleotides align to TRBD2. The ends lost 1 base at V and 2 bases at J; junction bases unmatched: 5. Germline V CDR1 and CDR2: MNHEY, SMNVEV (reference sequence). This CDR3 has 15 amino acids. The CDR3 sequence is CASSLYWGGPYEQYF. Here the CDR3 DNA reads TGTGCCAGCAGTTTATACTGGGGGGGACCCTACGAGCAGTACTTC.

This clonotype was picked up a small number of times. The genes are TRBV7-9 and TRBJ2-5; D could derive from TRBD1 or TRBD2 (5 bases each). Looked up from germline, CDR1 is SEHNR and CDR2 is FQNEAQ (reference sequence). This CDR3 contains 12 residues. V lost 3 bases, J lost 5 bases, and 7 bases lay in between. The CDR3 nucleotides read TGTGCCAGCAGCTTCAGGGAGGAGACCCAGTACTTC. Translated, it gives CASSFREETQYF.

This clonotype is medium-sized. The chain carries TRBV6-5 and TRBJ2-5; no clear D. This CDR3 region has 13 residues. Trimming left V 6 bases short and J 14 bases short, with 22 bases between. Looked up from germline, CDR1 is MNHEY and CDR2 is SVGAGI. The CDR3 bases are TGTGCCAGCAGACAGCATGAGCGAGGCCCCAACTACTTC. Translating gives CASRQHERGPNYF.

By sample fraction, this clonotype is large. The chain employs TRBV2 and TRBJ2-1; the D gene could be TRBD1 or TRBD2 (6 bases each). The CDR3 consists of 15 residues. Germline-derived CDR1 and CDR2 are SNHLY and FYNNEI. V was cut by 5 bases and J by 5 bases, with 16 bases left in between. The CDR3 DNA reads as TGTGCCAGCAGTCCGGAGGGGACATTAAACAATGAGCAGTTCTTC. This translates into CASSPEGTLNNEQFF.

Only a few counts were recorded for this clonotype. V and J are TRBV9 and TRBJ2-5; unclear D gene. Germline lookup yields CDR1 SGDLS and CDR2 YYNGEE. Trimming pared 0 bases from V and 7 bases from J, leaving 7 bases between. This CDR3 region has 12 residues. CDR3 region: CASSVDVGTQYF. CDR3 nucleotide sequence: TGTGCCAGCAGCGTAGATGTGGGGACCCAGTACTTC.

Sample share makes this clonotype medium-sized. The DNA of the CDR3 is TGCGCCAGCACCCCAGTGGGGAACACTGAAGCTTTCTTT. Translated: CASTPVGNTEAFF. This chain joins TRBV5-1 and TRBJ1-1; no clear D. The CDR3 length is 13 residues. Germline V gives CDR1 SGHRS, CDR2 YFSETQ. The V gene lost 6 bases and the J gene lost 1 base, with 10 bases spanning the gap.

By share, this clonotype ranks as medium-sized. This sequence joins TRBV29-1 and TRBJ2-7; 8 bases map to TRBD1. CDR1 is SQVTM, CDR2 ANQGSEA, per germline. This CDR3 is built from 12 residues. The V and J ends lost 7 bases and 3 bases, in that order; junction bases with no gene match: 5. The CDR3 region has the DNA TGCAGCGCAGGACAGGGTGGCTACGAGCAGTACTTC. Translated: CSAGQGGYEQYF.

In its sample, this clonotype was seen a few times. The genes are TRBV12-3 or TRBV12-4 and TRBJ2-4; TRBD2 aligns across 8 bases. V lost 3 bases to trimming and J lost 2 bases; unmatched junction nucleotides: 3. The CDR3 has 15 amino acids. The CDR3 loop reads CASSFGGRTKNIQYF. For the CDR3, the DNA is TGTGCCAGCAGTTTCGGCGGGAGGACCAAAAACATTCAGTACTTC.

This clonotype is labeled medium-sized. This rearrangement joins TRBV7-6 to TRBJ1-2, with 8 bases aligning to TRBD1. Trimming removed 5 bases from V and 6 bases from J; junction bases left unmatched: 14. Germline CDR1 and CDR2: SGHVS and FNYEAQ. The CDR3 length is 16 residues. CDR3 in amino acids: CASSVGTGQGHNGYTF. As DNA, the CDR3 is TGTGCCAGCAGCGTCGGGACCGGACAGGGACATAATGGCTACACCTTC.